The following is a TCR beta chain sequence with its context. The target antigen is unknown. The data were obtained in a study of OX40 agonist ivuxolimab in advanced cancers. At the level of the study: Subjects had a mean age of about 65 years, with a range of 23 to 79; almost 85% were male. About 40% of patients had received prior checkpoint inhibitor therapy.

Findings of the study overall: Some of the lowest clonal expansion was seen in partial responders at 0.1-3.0 mg/kg.

The data were produced by immunoSEQ multiplex PCR, yet TCRdb's version contains in-frame clones alone and is incomplete. The table records around 62,000 clones, roughly nine tenths of them present only once. This CDR3 is built from 17 residues. The V gene lost 1 base and the J gene lost 1 base, with 16 bases spanning the gap. Germline values: CDR1 SGHDN, CDR2 FVKESK. The specimen comprised CD4+ or CD8+ T cells sorted from blood, sampled in a trial of the OX40 agonist ivuxolimab. The sequence was collected from an adult with an advanced solid tumor such as melanoma, head and neck, liver or kidney cancer. The rearrangement uses TRBV14 and TRBJ2-5, with D perhaps TRBD2 (5 bases). The DNA for the CDR3 is TGTGCCAGCAGCCAAGGGGCCGGGGTCGGATTCCAAGAGACCCAGTACTTC. Its protein product is CASSQGAGVGFQETQYF.